This is a list of T cell receptor beta chains from one sample in a study of metastatic and nonmetastatic thyroid tumors. MiXCR reprocessed the PCR reads for TCRdb. The sample carries some 93,000 clones, about 13% recorded once. Sequenced material: blood. The receptor set was obtained from a female donor with papillary thyroid cancer or a benign thyroid nodule (not recorded which). Some clones in this sample may be carry-over from other donors' samples. CDR3s include the opening cysteine and the closing phenylalanine or tryptophan. A D gene is named only where the DNA matches it firmly. Expanded clones get a size class; other rows say once, few or many, or leave the size out.

clone size: NA
D gene: NA
J gene: TRBJ2-5
V gene: TRBV7-9
CDR3 protein: CASSLPSESKETQYF
CDR3 DNA: TGTGCCAGCAGCTTACCTAGCGAAAGTAAAGAGACCCAGTACTTC

clone size: NA
D gene: NA
J gene: TRBJ1-1
V gene: TRBV30
CDR3 protein: CACKEEGLAFF
CDR3 DNA: TGTGCCTGTAAGGAGGAGGGACTCGCTTTCTTT

clone size: many
D gene: TRBD1
J gene: TRBJ2-7
V gene: TRBV5-1
CDR3 protein: CASSLQDRVYEQYF
CDR3 DNA: TGCGCCAGCAGCTTGCAGGACAGGGTTTACGAGCAGTACTTC

clone size: NA
D gene: TRBD1
J gene: TRBJ2-1
V gene: TRBV11-1
CDR3 protein: CASSRQGFGTYNEQFF
CDR3 DNA: TGTGCCAGCAGCAGACAGGGCTTCGGGACCTACAATGAGCAGTTCTTC

clone size: many
D gene: NA
J gene: TRBJ2-1
V gene: TRBV20-1
CDR3 protein: CSAMPSSYNEQFF
CDR3 DNA: TGCAGTGCTATGCCTAGCAGCTACAATGAGCAGTTCTTC

clone size: many
D gene: TRBD1
J gene: TRBJ1-2
V gene: TRBV5-1
CDR3 protein: CASSPGQPPNYGYTF
CDR3 DNA: TGCGCCAGCAGCCCGGGACAGCCGCCTAACTATGGCTACACCTTC

clone size: many
D gene: TRBD1
J gene: TRBJ2-5
V gene: TRBV6-1
CDR3 protein: CASSQQGARETQYF
CDR3 DNA: TGTGCCAGCAGTCAACAGGGGGCCCGGGAAACCCAGTACTTC

clone size: few
D gene: NA
J gene: TRBJ2-1
V gene: TRBV28
CDR3 protein: CASRQGGWHEQFF
CDR3 DNA: TGTGCCAGCAGACAGGGCGGTTGGCATGAGCAGTTCTTC

clone size: many
D gene: TRBD2
J gene: TRBJ2-3
V gene: TRBV4-2
CDR3 protein: CASSQDLSYSGSTDTQYF
CDR3 DNA: TGTGCCAGCAGCCAAGATCTGTCGTATAGCGGGAGCACAGATACGCAGTATTTT

clone size: once
D gene: TRBD2
J gene: TRBJ2-7
V gene: TRBV20-1
CDR3 protein: CSARPGTSGTLTYEQYF
CDR3 DNA: TGCAGTGCTAGACCCGGGACTAGCGGGACCTTAACCTACGAGCAGTACTTC

clone size: NA
D gene: TRBD1
J gene: TRBJ1-2
V gene: TRBV27
CDR3 protein: CASSLSGWGTANYGYTF
CDR3 DNA: TGTGCCAGCAGTTTATCGGGTTGGGGGACAGCTAACTATGGCTACACCTTC

clone size: few
D gene: NA
J gene: TRBJ2-5
V gene: TRBV20-1
CDR3 protein: CSAQDGPDTQYF
CDR3 DNA: TGCAGTGCCCAGGACGGCCCAGATACCCAGTACTTC

clone size: many
D gene: NA
J gene: TRBJ1-5
V gene: TRBV24-1
CDR3 protein: CATSDRINQPQHF
CDR3 DNA: TGTGCCACCAGTGACAGGATCAATCAGCCCCAGCATTTT

clone size: many
D gene: NA
J gene: TRBJ1-1
V gene: TRBV5-1
CDR3 protein: CASSPGATAEAFF
CDR3 DNA: TGCGCCAGCAGCCCCGGGGCCACTGCTGAAGCTTTCTTT

clone size: NA
D gene: NA
J gene: TRBJ2-1
V gene: TRBV9
CDR3 protein: CASSVVPGKGYNEQFF
CDR3 DNA: TGTGCCAGCAGCGTAGTGCCGGGAAAGGGTTACAATGAGCAGTTCTTC

clone size: NA
D gene: NA
J gene: TRBJ2-6
V gene: TRBV7-6
CDR3 protein: CASSYGSGANVLTF
CDR3 DNA: TGTGCCAGCAGTTACGGGTCTGGGGCCAACGTCCTGACTTTC

clone size: many
D gene: NA
J gene: TRBJ1-5
V gene: TRBV2
CDR3 protein: CASSDQSNQPQHF
CDR3 DNA: TGTGCCAGCAGTGACCAATCCAATCAGCCCCAGCATTTT

clone size: few
D gene: NA
J gene: TRBJ1-5
V gene: TRBV6-2/TRBV6-3
CDR3 protein: CASSYWDVAGNQPQHF
CDR3 DNA: TGTGCCAGCAGTTATTGGGATGTGGCTGGCAATCAGCCCCAGCATTTT

clone size: many
D gene: NA
J gene: TRBJ2-3
V gene: TRBV3-1
CDR3 protein: CASSHGWAQGNSADTQYF
CDR3 DNA: TGTGCCAGCAGCCATGGTTGGGCCCAGGGGAATAGCGCAGATACGCAGTATTTT

clone size: many
D gene: NA
J gene: TRBJ1-6
V gene: TRBV9
CDR3 protein: CASSLRRRDSPLHF
CDR3 DNA: TGTGCCAGCAGCCTACGGAGAAGGGATTCACCCCTCCACTTT

clone size: many
D gene: TRBD1
J gene: TRBJ1-1
V gene: TRBV3-1
CDR3 protein: CASSQRDRNTEAFF
CDR3 DNA: TGTGCCAGCAGCCAAAGGGACAGGAACACTGAAGCTTTCTTT

clone size: NA
D gene: NA
J gene: TRBJ2-7
V gene: TRBV11-1
CDR3 protein: CASSILSGTWTSYEQYF
CDR3 DNA: TGTGCCAGCAGCATACTTTCCGGGACATGGACCTCCTACGAGCAGTACTTC

clone size: many
D gene: TRBD2
J gene: TRBJ2-5
V gene: TRBV9
CDR3 protein: CASSVGASGSASETQYF
CDR3 DNA: TGTGCCAGCAGCGTAGGGGCTAGCGGGAGTGCGAGTGAGACCCAGTACTTC

clone size: many
D gene: NA
J gene: TRBJ2-1
V gene: TRBV4-3
CDR3 protein: CASSQLASVGYNEQFF
CDR3 DNA: TGCGCCAGCAGCCAGCTGGCTTCGGTGGGGTATAATGAGCAGTTCTTC

clone size: few
D gene: NA
J gene: TRBJ1-2
V gene: TRBV12-3/TRBV12-4
CDR3 protein: CASRSGTNYGYTF
CDR3 DNA: TGTGCCAGCAGATCCGGGACCAACTATGGCTACACCTTC

clone size: few
D gene: TRBD1
J gene: TRBJ2-7
V gene: TRBV2
CDR3 protein: CASSEDRVGYEQYF
CDR3 DNA: TGTGCCAGCAGCGAAGACAGGGTGGGTTACGAGCAGTACTTC

clone size: many
D gene: TRBD2
J gene: TRBJ2-1
V gene: TRBV4-2
CDR3 protein: CASSPELAGGYNEQFF
CDR3 DNA: TGTGCCAGCAGCCCAGAACTAGCGGGAGGGTACAATGAGCAGTTCTTC

clone size: many
D gene: NA
J gene: TRBJ2-7
V gene: TRBV7-6
CDR3 protein: CASSLGSELSYEQYF
CDR3 DNA: TGTGCCAGCAGCTTAGGGTCGGAACTTTCCTACGAGCAGTACTTC

clone size: many
D gene: NA
J gene: TRBJ2-1
V gene: TRBV11-3
CDR3 protein: CASSTPTAGSHNEQFF
CDR3 DNA: TGTGCCAGCAGTACTCCTACCGCGGGCTCACACAATGAGCAGTTCTTC

clone size: few
D gene: TRBD1
J gene: TRBJ1-6
V gene: TRBV5-1
CDR3 protein: CASSLAGGLNSPLHF
CDR3 DNA: TGCGCCAGCAGCTTGGCAGGGGGCCTGAATTCACCCCTCCACTTT

clone size: many
D gene: TRBD2
J gene: TRBJ2-3
V gene: TRBV15
CDR3 protein: CATSTGLAGLTDTQYF
CDR3 DNA: TGTGCCACCAGTACGGGACTAGCGGGACTCACAGATACGCAGTATTTT

clone size: many
D gene: NA
J gene: TRBJ1-1
V gene: TRBV4-3
CDR3 protein: CASSQDQGPNTEAFF
CDR3 DNA: TGCGCCAGCAGCCAAGATCAGGGCCCGAACACTGAAGCTTTCTTT

clone size: many
D gene: TRBD2
J gene: TRBJ2-1
V gene: TRBV3-1
CDR3 protein: CASSQGILAEQFF
CDR3 DNA: TGTGCCAGCAGCCAAGGGATACTAGCGGAGCAGTTCTTC

clone size: many
D gene: NA
J gene: TRBJ2-2
V gene: TRBV11-3
CDR3 protein: CASSLGPTGELFF
CDR3 DNA: TGTGCCAGCAGCTTAGGACCCACCGGGGAGCTGTTTTTT

clone size: NA
D gene: NA
J gene: TRBJ2-7
V gene: TRBV7-8
CDR3 protein: CASSLSVVVGEQYF
CDR3 DNA: TGTGCCAGCAGCTTATCGGTGGTGGTCGGCGAGCAGTACTTC

clone size: many
D gene: NA
J gene: TRBJ2-1
V gene: TRBV19
CDR3 protein: CASSSSTSLSVMNEQFF
CDR3 DNA: TGTGCCAGTAGTTCGTCGACTAGTTTATCGGTTATGAATGAGCAGTTCTTC

clone size: many
D gene: NA
J gene: TRBJ1-5
V gene: TRBV15
CDR3 protein: CATSPEGRGNQPQHF
CDR3 DNA: TGTGCCACCAGCCCGGAAGGACGGGGCAATCAGCCCCAGCATTTT

clone size: many
D gene: NA
J gene: TRBJ1-3
V gene: TRBV28
CDR3 protein: CASSSPGRVNGNTIYF
CDR3 DNA: TGTGCCAGCAGTTCCCCTGGCAGGGTAAATGGAAACACCATATATTTT

clone size: NA
D gene: NA
J gene: TRBJ2-1
V gene: TRBV27
CDR3 protein: CASSLIAVHYNEQFF
CDR3 DNA: TGTGCCAGCAGCCTCATAGCGGTCCATTACAATGAGCAGTTCTTC

clone size: many
D gene: TRBD2
J gene: TRBJ2-3
V gene: TRBV6-2/TRBV6-3
CDR3 protein: CASSKGTRLRADTQYF
CDR3 DNA: TGTGCCAGCAGTAAAGGGACTAGACTGAGGGCAGATACGCAGTATTTT

clone size: few
D gene: NA
J gene: TRBJ2-5
V gene: TRBV6-5
CDR3 protein: CASSYSKVKQETQYF
CDR3 DNA: TGTGCCAGCAGTTACTCGAAGGTTAAACAGGAGACCCAGTACTTC

clone size: many
D gene: NA
J gene: TRBJ2-2
V gene: TRBV7-2
CDR3 protein: CASSLARTNTGELFF
CDR3 DNA: TGTGCCAGCAGCTTAGCGCGGACGAACACCGGGGAGCTGTTTTTT

clone size: many
D gene: NA
J gene: TRBJ1-1
V gene: TRBV19
CDR3 protein: CASSLTLTVNTEAFF
CDR3 DNA: TGTGCCAGTAGTCTAACTTTGACGGTGAACACTGAAGCTTTCTTT

clone size: many
D gene: TRBD2
J gene: TRBJ2-5
V gene: TRBV2
CDR3 protein: CASSPLAGGGGETQYF
CDR3 DNA: TGTGCCAGCAGTCCACTAGCGGGAGGTGGGGGAGAGACCCAGTACTTC

clone size: many
D gene: TRBD1
J gene: TRBJ1-4
V gene: TRBV6-1
CDR3 protein: CASSPDRAWHKLFF
CDR3 DNA: TGTGCCAGCAGCCCCGACAGGGCATGGCATAAACTGTTTTTT

clone size: many
D gene: NA
J gene: TRBJ1-5
V gene: TRBV7-2
CDR3 protein: CASSLDGDNQPQHF
CDR3 DNA: TGTGCCAGCAGCTTAGACGGGGACAATCAGCCCCAGCATTTT

clone size: NA
D gene: NA
J gene: TRBJ1-1
V gene: TRBV29-1
CDR3 protein: CSFTSGIEVHTEAFF
CDR3 DNA: TGCAGCTTTACCAGTGGAATTGAAGTTCACACTGAAGCTTTCTTT